This T cell receptor (beta chain) originates from a study of regulatory T cells in long-lasting Graves disease. Through Arm-PCR of CDR3 regions and iRepertoire HTBI primers, TCR beta libraries were built. TCRdb re-called the multiplex PCR reads with MiXCR, one entry per CDR3 protein. The sample lists about 340,000 distinct CDR3 sequences, around a fifth occurring once. Time point in this sample: persistent/refractory GD, antithyroid drugs over 5 years with positive TRAb. PBMC RNA served as the TCR library source. This clonotype has just a few counts. The source material was peripheral blood mononuclear cells (PBMCs), sampled when the disease was refractory, from a patient treated with antithyroid drugs. The clonotype originates from a female donor with Graves disease.

The CDR3 protein is CASSQGAGHEQYF. The CDR3 region has the DNA TGTGCCAGCAGCCAAGGAGCGGGACACGAGCAGTACTTC. V gene TRBV3-1 combines with J gene TRBJ2-7; 7 nucleotides line up with TRBD2. V lost 1 base and J lost 5; bases outside the gene matches: 2. Germline V gene sequence: CDR1 LGHDT, CDR2 YNNKEL (reference sequence). The CDR3 contains 13 residues.